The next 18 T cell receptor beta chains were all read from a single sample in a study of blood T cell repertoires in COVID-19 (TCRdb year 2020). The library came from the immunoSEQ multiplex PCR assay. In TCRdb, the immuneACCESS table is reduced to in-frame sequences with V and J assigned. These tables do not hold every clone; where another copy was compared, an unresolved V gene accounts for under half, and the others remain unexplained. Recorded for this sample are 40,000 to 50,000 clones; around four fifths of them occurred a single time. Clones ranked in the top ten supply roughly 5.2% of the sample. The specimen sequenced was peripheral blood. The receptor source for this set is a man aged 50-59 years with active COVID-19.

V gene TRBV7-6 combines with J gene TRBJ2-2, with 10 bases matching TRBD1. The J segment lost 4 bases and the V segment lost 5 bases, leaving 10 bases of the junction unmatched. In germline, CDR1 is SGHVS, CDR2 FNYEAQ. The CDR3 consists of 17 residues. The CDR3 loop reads CASSPGQGGITTGELFF. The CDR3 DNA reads TGTGCCAGCAGCCCCGGACAGGGGGGGATAACCACCGGGGAGCTGTTTTTT.

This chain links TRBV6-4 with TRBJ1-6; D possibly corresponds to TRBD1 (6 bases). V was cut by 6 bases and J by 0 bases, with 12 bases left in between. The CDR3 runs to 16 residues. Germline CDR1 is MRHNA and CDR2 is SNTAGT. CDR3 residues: CASSQEGVSYNSPLHF. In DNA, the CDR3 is TGTGCCAGCAGCCAAGAGGGGGTCTCCTATAATTCACCCCTCCACTTT.

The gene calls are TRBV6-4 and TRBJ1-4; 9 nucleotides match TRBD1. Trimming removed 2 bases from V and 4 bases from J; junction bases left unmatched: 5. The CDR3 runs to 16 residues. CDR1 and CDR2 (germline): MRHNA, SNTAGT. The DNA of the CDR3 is TGTGCCAGCAGTGACCGGGGACAGGGAAGTAATGAAAAACTGTTTTTT. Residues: CASSDRGQGSNEKLFF.

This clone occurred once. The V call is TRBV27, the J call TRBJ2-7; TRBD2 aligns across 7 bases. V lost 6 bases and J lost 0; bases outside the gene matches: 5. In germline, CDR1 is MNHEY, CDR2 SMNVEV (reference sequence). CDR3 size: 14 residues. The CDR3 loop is CASRESGDSYEQYF. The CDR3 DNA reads TGTGCCAGCAGAGAGAGCGGGGACTCCTACGAGCAGTACTTC.

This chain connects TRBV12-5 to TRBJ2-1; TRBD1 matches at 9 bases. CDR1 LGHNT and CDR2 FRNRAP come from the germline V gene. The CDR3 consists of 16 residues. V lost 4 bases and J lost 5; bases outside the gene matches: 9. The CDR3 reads CASGYDGWDRDNEQFF. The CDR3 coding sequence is TGTGCTAGTGGTTATGACGGTTGGGACAGGGACAATGAGCAGTTCTTC.

CDR3 protein: CASSTGTPGRVKQFF. CDR3 in DNA: TGTGCCAGCAGCACCGGGACACCGGGACGGGTTAAGCAGTTCTTC. The V gene is TRBV7-2, the J gene TRBJ2-1; D possibly corresponds to TRBD1 (6 bases). Germline CDR1 reads SGHTA; CDR2 reads FQGNSA. V lost 5 bases and J lost 11, with 22 bases in between. CDR3 size: 15 residues.

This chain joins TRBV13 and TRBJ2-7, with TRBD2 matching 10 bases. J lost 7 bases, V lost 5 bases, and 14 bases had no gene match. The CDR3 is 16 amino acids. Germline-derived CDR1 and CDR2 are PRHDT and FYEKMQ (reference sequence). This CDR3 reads CASSRPGLARSGEQYF. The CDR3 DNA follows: TGTGCCAGCAGCCGACCGGGACTAGCGCGATCGGGTGAGCAGTACTTC. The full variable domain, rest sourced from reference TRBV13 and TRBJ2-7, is AAGVIQSPRHLIKEKRETATLKCYPIPRHDTVYWYQQGPGQDPQFLISFYEKMQSDKGSIPDRFSAQQFSDYHSELNMSSLELGDSALYFCASSRPGLARSGEQYFGPGTRLTVT.

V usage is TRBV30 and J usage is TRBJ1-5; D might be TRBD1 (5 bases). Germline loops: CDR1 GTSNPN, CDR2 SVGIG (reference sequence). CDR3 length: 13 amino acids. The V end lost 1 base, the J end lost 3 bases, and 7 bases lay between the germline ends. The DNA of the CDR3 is TGTGCCTGGAGTGGACAGATCAATCAGCCCCAGCATTTT. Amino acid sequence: CAWSGQINQPQHF.

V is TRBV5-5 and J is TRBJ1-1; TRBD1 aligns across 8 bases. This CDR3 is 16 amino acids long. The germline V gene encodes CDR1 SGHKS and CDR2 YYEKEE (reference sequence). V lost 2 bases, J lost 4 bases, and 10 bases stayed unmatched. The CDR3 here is CASSLGRNRGGTEAFF. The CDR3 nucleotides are TGTGCCAGCAGCTTAGGGAGGAACAGGGGGGGCACTGAAGCTTTCTTT.

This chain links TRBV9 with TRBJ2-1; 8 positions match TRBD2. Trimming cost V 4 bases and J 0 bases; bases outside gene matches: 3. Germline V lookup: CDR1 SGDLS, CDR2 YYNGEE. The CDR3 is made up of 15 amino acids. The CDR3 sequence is CASSFSGSSYNEQFF. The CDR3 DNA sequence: TGTGCCAGCAGCTTCAGCGGGAGCTCCTACAATGAGCAGTTCTTC.

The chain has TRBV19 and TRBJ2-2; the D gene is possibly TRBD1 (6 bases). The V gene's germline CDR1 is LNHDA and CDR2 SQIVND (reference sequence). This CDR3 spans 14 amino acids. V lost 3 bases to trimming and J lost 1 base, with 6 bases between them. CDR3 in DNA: TGTGCCAGTAGTATGGACAGGAACACCGGGGAGCTGTTTTTT. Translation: CASSMDRNTGELFF.

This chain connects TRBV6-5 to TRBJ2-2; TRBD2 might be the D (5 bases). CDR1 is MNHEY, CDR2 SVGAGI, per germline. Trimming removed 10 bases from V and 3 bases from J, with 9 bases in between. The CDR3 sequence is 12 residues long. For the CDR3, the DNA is TGTGCCACCACCGGGGACACCGGGGAGCTGTTTTTT. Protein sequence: CATTGDTGELFF.

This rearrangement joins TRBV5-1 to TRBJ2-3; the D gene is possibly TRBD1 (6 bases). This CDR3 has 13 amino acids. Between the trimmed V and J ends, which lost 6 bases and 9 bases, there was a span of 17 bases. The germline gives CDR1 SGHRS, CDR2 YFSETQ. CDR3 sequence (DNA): TGCGCCAGCAATCCCACAGGGTATGGGACGCAGTATTTT. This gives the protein CASNPTGYGTQYF.

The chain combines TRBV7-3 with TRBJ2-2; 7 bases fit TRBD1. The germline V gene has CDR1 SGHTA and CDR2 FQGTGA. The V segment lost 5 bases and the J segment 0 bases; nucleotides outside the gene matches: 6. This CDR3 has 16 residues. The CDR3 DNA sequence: TGTGCCAGCAGCAGAAAGGGACAGTCGAACACCGGGGAGCTGTTTTTT. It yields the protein CASSRKGQSNTGELFF.

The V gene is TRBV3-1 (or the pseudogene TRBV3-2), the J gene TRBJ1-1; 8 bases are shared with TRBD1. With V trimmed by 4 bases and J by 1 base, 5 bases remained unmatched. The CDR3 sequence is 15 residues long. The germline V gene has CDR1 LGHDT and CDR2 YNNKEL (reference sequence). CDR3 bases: TGTGCCAGCAGCCCCCGGACAGGGACGAACACTGAAGCTTTCTTT. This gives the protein CASSPRTGTNTEAFF.

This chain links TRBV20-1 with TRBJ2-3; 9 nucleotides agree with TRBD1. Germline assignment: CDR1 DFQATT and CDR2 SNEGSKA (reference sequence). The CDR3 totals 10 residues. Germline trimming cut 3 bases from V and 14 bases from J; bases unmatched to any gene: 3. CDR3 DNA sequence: TGCAGTGCTAGGGGACAGGGAATGTATTTT. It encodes CSARGQGMYF.

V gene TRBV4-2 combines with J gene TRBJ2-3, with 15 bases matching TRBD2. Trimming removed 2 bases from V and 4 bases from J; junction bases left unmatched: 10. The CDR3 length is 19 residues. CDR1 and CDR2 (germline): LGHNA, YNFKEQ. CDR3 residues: CASSQRAGLAGGPPDTQYF. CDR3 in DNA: TGTGCCAGCAGCCAACGAGCAGGACTAGCGGGGGGGCCTCCAGATACGCAGTATTTT.

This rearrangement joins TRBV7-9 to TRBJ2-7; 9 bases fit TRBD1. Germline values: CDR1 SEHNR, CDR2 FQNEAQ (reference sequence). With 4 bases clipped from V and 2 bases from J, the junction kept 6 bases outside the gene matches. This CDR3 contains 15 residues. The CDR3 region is CASSWGQGGPYEQYF. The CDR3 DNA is TGTGCCAGCAGCTGGGGACAGGGAGGCCCCTACGAGCAGTACTTC. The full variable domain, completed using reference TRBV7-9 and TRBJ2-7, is DTGVSQNPRHKITKRGQNVTFRCDPISEHNRLYWYRQTLGQGPEFLTYFQNEAQLEKSRLLSDRFSAERPKGSFSTLEIQRTEQGDSAMYLCASSWGQGGPYEQYFGPGTRLTVT.